This T cell receptor beta chain was profiled in a study of cytomegalovirus exposure and HLA in healthy donors (dated by TCRdb to about 2017). Turning to the overall study: An earlier analysis of roughly 570 of the donors reported approximately 300 Gb of sequence data and 117 million unique TCR beta sequences obtained from about 180 million T cells. An early release that covered some 630 HLA-typed donors contained around 300 gigabases of sequencing data and 65 million to 100 million unique TCR sequences. Of the roughly 430 genotyped donors, roughly 80% fell in the genetic ancestry cluster associated with self-reported Caucasian donors. The study aimed to test whether signatures of past pathogen exposure could be identified by cataloging public T cell receptors. The study used immunosequencing to profile the T cell repertoires of some 600 subjects and linked those repertoires to cytomegalovirus serostatus. Along with the roughly 710-subject first cohort, a separate validation cohort of about 110 different subjects was used. The study combined high-throughput TCR immunosequencing, statistical association of individual TCRs with disease status, and machine learning to predict cytomegalovirus infection status. In a later analysis, previously published TCR beta repertoires from hundreds of donors were re-analyzed and high-resolution HLA genotyping was added so that TCR occurrence patterns could be studied. Rather than using new phenotypic data, the later analysis identified candidate immune exposures from TCR beta sequences and from how often those sequences occurred across donors. An earlier analysis of 587 of the donors used high-throughput TCR beta sequencing to judge whether each TCR beta V gene segment behaved as functional or pseudogenic. Alongside the repertoire data, information on donor age, sex, ethnicity and CMV serostatus was compiled. A later genetic analysis used genome-wide SNP genotypes for about 55% of the 666 donors, treating that subset as a discovery cohort. All discovery cohort repertoires had been generated on a single sequencing platform. HLA typing included class I and class II loci at four-digit resolution. The number of donors typed differed by locus, with roughly 620-640 for A, B, C, DRB1 and DQB1, around 500 for DQA1, over 600 for DPA1, and under 490 for DPB1. Four to six DR-DQ haplotypes were handled as single units for association and clustering, since linkage in the cohort was strong. On average, around 230,000 unique TCR beta nucleotide sequences were sequenced per donor among fewer than 500 genotyped donors of the cohort, with roughly 20% of those sequences being non-productive.

Library construction relied on the immunoSEQ multiplex PCR assay. A mixture of 60 forward primers for TCR Vbeta segments and 13 reverse primers for TCR Jbeta segments was used in the multiplex PCR. The CDR3 region of rearranged TCR beta genes was amplified from genomic DNA with a multiplex PCR assay. The Illumina HiSeq System was used to sequence the amplified TCR beta libraries as 87-base-pair reads. In the original analysis: Across the 666 repertoires, a later analysis counted 60 million to 90 million unique TCR beta chains, 9 million to 14 million of which were shared by at least two donors. To remove PCR and sequencing errors, raw reads were error-corrected and collapsed into unique sequences using a nearest-neighbor algorithm that merged closely related sequences. To assign V, D and J gene segments, CDR3 sequences were aligned to IMGT reference sequences. For a sequence to be retained, a match of at least six nucleotides was required to both a V gene segment and a J gene segment. Rearrangements were classified as productive when the CDR3 lacked stop codons and remained in frame with V and J, and all other rearrangements were classified as non-productive. CDR3 was defined according to IMGT convention as the region running from the second conserved V-encoded cysteine to the conserved J-encoded phenylalanine. In an earlier analysis of around 570 of the donors, sequences lacking an unambiguous match to a single V gene segment were excluded. An earlier analysis of fewer than 650 of the donors classified V segments as functional when productive rearrangements were above 56.7% and as segregating when the standard deviation between donors was above 5%. A statistical classification framework was built for diagnosing cytomegalovirus status from the catalog of TCR beta chain sequences. In a later analysis, TCR nucleotide sequences were compared against IMGT/GENE-DB human TR gene sequences so that V and J genes could be assigned. A later analysis assigned CDR3 sequences and most-parsimonious VDJ recombination scenarios with the TCRdist pipeline. In a later analysis, each TCR beta chain was defined by its CDR3 amino acid sequence together with its V-gene family, and reads without a unique V-gene family were excluded. In a later analysis, 550 to 650 highly shared, low-generation-probability nucleotide sequences were removed to address suspected cross-contamination and a sequencing artifact. For each public chain, a later analysis derived a clonal expansion index from normalized ranks of inferred template counts within each repertoire. In a later analysis, generation probabilities were computed with a VDJ recombination model fitted to out-of-frame rearrangements, and the resulting probabilities were checked against IGoR. A later analysis scored TCR-TCR, TCR-HLA and TCR-CMV co-occurrence with hypergeometric tests, applying a repertoire-size bias correction to TCR pairs. False discovery rates were estimated in a later analysis by permuting HLA or CMV assignments 20 times. In a later analysis, co-occurring TCRs were grouped using DBSCAN, with TCRdist sequence similarity added in when clustering inside HLA-allele-positive subsets. Co-occurrence clustering excluded repertoires with fewer than 30,000 or more than 120,000 public chains, plus five with anomalous nucleotide sharing. In TCRdb, the immuneACCESS table is reduced to in-frame sequences with V and J assigned. These tables do not hold every clone; where another copy was compared, an unresolved V gene accounts for under half, and the others remain unexplained. V and J calls and clone size follow that table, whereas D and trimming were derived from the DNA. The sample table records about 160,000 clones; almost 85% of these occur just once. The ten largest clones add up to 1% of the sample.

Study-level results and caveats: The authors suggested that the approach could potentially be generalized to other disease states and immunological phenotypes. The study gave a list of under 200 TCR beta chains associated with cytomegalovirus. In a later analysis, HLA-associated TCR beta chains were found to be more clonally expanded and to have lower generation probabilities than equally common non-associated chains. CMV serostatus was the only immune exposure information available for the cohort. In a later analysis, the rate of TCR association differed among HLA loci, with DRB1 alleles having the most associated TCRs and HLA-C alleles having the fewest. Some IMGT-functional V segments, including TRBV6-2 and TRBV6-3, could not be told apart with the 87-base-pair reads, so those segments were excluded. Correlated functional status among segregating V segments might reflect linkage disequilibrium, but an unknown experimental factor could not be ruled out. In both the original and validation cohorts, the classifier was reported to diagnose cytomegalovirus status with high specificity and sensitivity. The cohort was sequenced for TCR beta chains only, and without alpha or paired-chain data the features that could be detected were limited. Specific HLA alleles were associated with 18,000 or so TCR beta sequences at a false discovery rate of 0.05 in a later analysis. Roughly uniform sequencing depth across donors was assumed in presence/absence analyses, although this assumption may not hold. According to a later analysis, most CMV-associated TCR beta chains appeared to be HLA-restricted, and the HLA associations seemed to be driven largely by CMV exposure. A later genetic analysis reported fewer N-insertions in productive TCRs among donors in an Asian-associated ancestry cluster than the roughly 620-donor mean. Assigning TCR associations to individual alleles was difficult when HLA alleles, especially DR and DQ, strongly co-occurred. According to a later analysis, parvovirus B19, influenza, CMV and Epstein-Barr virus appeared linked to several top co-occurrence clusters. A further reported finding was that TCR beta sequences accurately predicted the HLA-A and HLA-B alleles for most subjects in the first cohort. Three of the identified cytomegalovirus-associated TCR beta chains were confirmed in vitro to be specific for cytomegalovirus antigens. A later genetic analysis associated a missense DCLRE1C variant with V-gene and J-gene trimming of TCR beta chains, and an independent cohort replicated the association. While some public TCRs were present in many individuals, most TCR sequences turned up only very rarely across donors. In an earlier analysis of 587 of the donors, most TCR beta V segments appeared in productive rearrangements about 87% or about 30% of the time, broadly matching IMGT annotations. HLA typing was unavailable for some donors at each locus, so association tests used only the typed subset. The sequencing pipeline was judged likely to have produced a cluster of highly shared sequence variants as a technical artifact. Because counts were too low, more than 15 rarely observed V segments, including chromosome 9 orphons, were excluded from the earlier analysis of several hundred of the donors.

The germline V gene encodes CDR1 MNHEY and CDR2 SMNVEV (reference sequence). Between the V and J ends, shortened by 2 bases and 1 base respectively, the junction contains 8 bases. The cysteine opens and the phenylalanine closes a CDR3 of 14 amino acids. Of all the DNA, just the CDR3 is kept, 42 bases in frame from base 1. The cohort comprised 550 to 700 healthy bone marrow donors. Cohort members were all nominally healthy when sampled, although unrecorded immune exposures were likely present. The donor tested CMV seronegative and was one of the 352 seronegative cohort members. Every donor gave a peripheral blood sample, and the peripheral blood mononuclear cells from that sample were used for TCR beta sequencing. The Qiagen DNeasy Blood Extraction Kit was used to extract genomic DNA from the blood cell samples. Comment on this clone: The antigen this receptor binds is unknown. Qualities for individual bases were not recorded, and no much larger clone is one base off.

The receptor's source is a man aged 25 to 40 in good health and CMV-seronegative. The sample taken for sequencing was PBMCs. In this chain, TRBV27 is recombined with TRBJ1-1; a tentative D match to TRBD1 spans 5 bases. This receptor carries the CDR3 CASSLPTGNTEAFF. The DNA sequence is as follows: TGTGCCAGCAGTTTACCTACAGGGAACACTGAAGCTTTCTTT.